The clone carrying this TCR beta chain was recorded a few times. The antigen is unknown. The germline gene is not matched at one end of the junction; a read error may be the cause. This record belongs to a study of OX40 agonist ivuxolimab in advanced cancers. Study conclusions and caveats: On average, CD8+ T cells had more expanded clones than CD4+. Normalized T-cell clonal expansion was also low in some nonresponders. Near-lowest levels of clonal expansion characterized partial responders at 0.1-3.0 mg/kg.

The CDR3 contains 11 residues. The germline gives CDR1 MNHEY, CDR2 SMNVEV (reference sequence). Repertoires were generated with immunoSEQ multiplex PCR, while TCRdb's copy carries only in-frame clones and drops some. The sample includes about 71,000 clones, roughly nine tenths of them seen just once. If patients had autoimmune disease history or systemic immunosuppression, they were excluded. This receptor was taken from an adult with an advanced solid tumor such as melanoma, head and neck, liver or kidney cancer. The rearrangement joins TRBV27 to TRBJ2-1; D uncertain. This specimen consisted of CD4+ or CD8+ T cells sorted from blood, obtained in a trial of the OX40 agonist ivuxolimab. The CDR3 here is CASRLGNEQFF. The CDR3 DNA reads TGTGCCAGCCGTTTGGGCAATGAGCAGTTCTTC.